These 21 T cell receptor beta chains share one sample of origin, sequenced in a study of PD-1 blockade in classical Hodgkin lymphoma. Generated by immunoSEQ multiplex PCR, the TCRdb table keeps only in-frame clones and is missing some. The profile shows approximately 20,000 clones, roughly 85% of them singletons. As for time point: cycle 4 day 1 (C4D1), after six to seven weeks of nivolumab. Relapse was seen in all patients after autologous stem cell transplantation, and brentuximab vedotin exposure was variable. The study purified CD4+ T cells from thawed PBMCs using magnetic negative selection. The specimen comprised CD4+ T cells from blood, sampled before the fourth cycle of nivolumab. Receptor source: a human donor with classical Hodgkin lymphoma.

The V call is TRBV7-8, the J call TRBJ2-2, with 9 bases identical to TRBD1. The CDR3 is 17 residues long. The V and J ends lost 5 bases and 3 bases, in that order; junction bases with no gene match: 10. Germline loops: CDR1 SGHVS, CDR2 FQNEAQ. The CDR3 region has the DNA TGTGCCAGCAGCCCTACAGGGGGCAGCTTCGACACCGGGGAGCTGTTTTTT. Its protein is CASSPTGGSFDTGELFF.

J is TRBJ2-3 and V is TRBV7-2; possibly TRBD2 for D (5 bases). CDR1 and CDR2 (germline): SGHTA, FQGNSA. CDR3 length equals 11 residues. The germline V and J ends were trimmed by 5 bases and 7 bases, with 7 bases remaining between them. CDR3 bases: TGTGCCAGCAGCGAGCGGTATACGCAGTATTTT. It specifies CASSERYTQYF.

The rearrangement links TRBV6-6 to TRBJ2-7; D possibly corresponds to TRBD1 (5 bases). V lost 2 bases and J 1 base, leaving 6 bases between the germline ends. This CDR3 has 13 residues. Per the germline V gene, CDR1 is MNHNY and CDR2 is SVGAGI (reference sequence). This CDR3 is CASSYTGSYEQYF. In nucleotides, the CDR3 is TGTGCCAGCAGTTACACAGGTTCCTACGAGCAGTACTTC.

This chain connects TRBV28 to TRBJ1-5; D is uncertain. Germline V gene lookup returns CDR1 MDHEN and CDR2 SYDVKM. V lost 4 bases and J 2 bases, leaving 15 bases between the germline ends. The CDR3 sequence is 16 residues long. In DNA form, the CDR3 reads TGTGCCAGCAGTTCCTCCGGCGGGGTAGGCAATCAGCCCCAGCATTTT. This gives the protein CASSSSGGVGNQPQHF.

V gene TRBV6-5 combines with J gene TRBJ2-7; 7 nucleotides agree with TRBD2. The junction had 4 bases not matched to a gene; V was cut back by 1 base and J by 4 bases. The V gene's germline CDR1 is MNHEY and CDR2 SVGAGI. This CDR3 has 14 amino acids. CDR3 protein: CASSYYGEGYEQYF. CDR3 DNA sequence: TGTGCCAGCAGTTACTATGGGGAGGGGTACGAGCAGTACTTC.

The chain carries TRBV18 and TRBJ2-5; tentatively, D is TRBD1 (7 bases). This CDR3 contains 14 residues. Trimming took 3 bases from V and 5 from J, leaving 13 bases between them. Germline CDR1 and CDR2: KGHSH and LQKENI. The CDR3 sequence is CASSPRDSGETQYF. In nucleotides, the CDR3 is TGTGCCAGCTCACCTAGGGACAGCGGGGAGACCCAGTACTTC.

This clone turned up a few times. This chain links TRBV5-1 with TRBJ2-7; 12 bases map to TRBD2. The V and J ends lost 0 bases and 5 bases, in that order; junction bases with no gene match: 0. This CDR3 has 14 amino acids. CDR1 is SGHRS and CDR2 is YFSETQ in the germline V gene. For the CDR3, the DNA is TGCGCCAGCAGCTTGGGGACTAGCGGGGACGAGCAGTACTTC. Protein product: CASSLGTSGDEQYF.

The V and J genes are TRBV19 and TRBJ2-1; a weak D match, TRBD2 (6 bases). The V end lost 3 bases, the J end lost 6 bases, and 12 bases lay between the germline ends. CDR3 length: 14 residues. Per the germline V gene, CDR1 is LNHDA and CDR2 is SQIVND (reference sequence). The CDR3 is CASSIVTSPNEQFF. DNA of the CDR3: TGTGCCAGTAGTATCGTCACTAGCCCCAATGAGCAGTTCTTC.

The chain combines TRBV6-1 with TRBJ2-7, with unresolved D. The CDR3 has 11 amino acids. Per germline, CDR1 MNHNS and CDR2 SASEGT. With 4 bases removed from V and 4 bases from J, the gap between germline ends came to 5 bases. The CDR3 spells CASSGVYEQYF. The CDR3 DNA follows: TGTGCCAGCAGTGGGGTATACGAGCAGTACTTC.

This clone was counted a single time. The chain uses TRBV19 and TRBJ2-1; the D gene is possibly TRBD2 (5 bases). From germline, CDR1 is LNHDA and CDR2 SQIVND (reference sequence). V shed 7 bases and J shed 3 bases, with 7 bases lying between them. The CDR3 extends over 12 amino acids. The CDR3 loop is CASTSSYNEQFF. CDR3 nucleotide sequence: TGTGCCAGTACTAGCAGCTACAATGAGCAGTTCTTC.

V and J are TRBV18 and TRBJ2-3, with D perhaps matching TRBD2 (6 bases). Trimming stripped 2 bases from V and 4 bases from J, with 13 bases between. This CDR3 region has 15 residues. Germline V gives CDR1 KGHSH, CDR2 LQKENI. For the CDR3, the DNA is TGTGCCAGCTCACCAACTCGGGGGTTTGCAGATACGCAGTATTTT. Protein: CASSPTRGFADTQYF.

CDR3 DNA: TGCGCCAGCAGCTTGCGAGGGGGTTGGGAAGGAGAGACCCAGTACTTC. This gives the protein CASSLRGGWEGETQYF. This sequence joins TRBV5-1 and TRBJ2-5; D is perhaps TRBD1 (6 bases). Trimming cost V 1 base and J 4 bases, with 17 bases left between them. The CDR3 is 16 residues long. Per the germline V gene, CDR1 is SGHRS and CDR2 is YFSETQ. Supplemented by reference TRBV5-1 and TRBJ2-5, the full variable domain reads KAGVTQTPRYLIKTRGQQVTLSCSPISGHRSVSWYQQTPGQGLQFLFEYFSETQRNKGNFPGRFSGRQFSNSRSEMNVSTLELGDSALYLCASSLRGGWEGETQYFGPGTRLLVL.

This clone was found a few times. The rearrangement joins TRBV7-3 to TRBJ2-1; perhaps TRBD2 as D (5 bases). Germline-derived CDR1 and CDR2 are SGHTA and FQGTGA. The CDR3 sequence is 14 residues long. With 2 bases removed from V and 2 bases from J, the gap between germline ends came to 7 bases. CDR3 in DNA: TGTGCCAGCAGCTTATCCGGGACCTACAATGAGCAGTTCTTC. As protein: CASSLSGTYNEQFF. Together with reference TRBV7-3 and TRBJ2-1, the CDR3 gives the full variable domain: GAGVSQTPSNKVTEKGKYVELRCDPISGHTALYWYRQSLGQGPEFLIYFQGTGAADDSGLPNDRFFAVRPEGSVSTLKIQRTERGDSAVYLCASSLSGTYNEQFFGPGTRLTVL.

The chain carries TRBV28 and TRBJ2-2, with a possible D match to TRBD2 (6 bases). The CDR3 is 14 residues long. Germline CDR1 is MDHEN and CDR2 is SYDVKM. The V and J ends lost 8 bases and 7 bases respectively, with 17 bases between them. The CDR3 loop reads CASGGNRLDGELFF. In nucleotides, the CDR3 is TGTGCCAGCGGAGGGAATCGGCTGGACGGGGAGCTGTTTTTT.

The chain links TRBV6-1 to TRBJ1-2, with 7 bases identical to TRBD1. This CDR3 contains 13 residues. V was pared by 4 bases and J by 7 bases, with 6 bases of the junction left unmatched. Looked up from germline, CDR1 is MNHNS and CDR2 is SASEGT. CDR3 loop: CASSVTGDGGYTF. As DNA, the CDR3 is TGTGCCAGCAGTGTCACAGGGGACGGTGGCTACACCTTC.

CDR3 residues: CAIRGRSTSEAFF. The DNA for the CDR3 is TGTGCCATCAGAGGACGGAGCACGTCGGAAGCTTTCTTT. The chain combines TRBV10-3 with TRBJ1-1; D not certain. Trimming cost V 6 bases and J 8 bases, with 16 bases left between them. This CDR3 has 13 residues. Germline assignment: CDR1 ENHRY and CDR2 SYGVKD.

The table lists this clone with a few counts. V is TRBV6-1 and J is TRBJ2-7; TRBD2 aligns across 7 bases. The ends lost 1 base at V and 6 bases at J; junction bases unmatched: 3. CDR1 and CDR2 from the germline V gene are MNHNS and SASEGT. The CDR3 covers 13 residues. This CDR3 reads CASSEVRGGEQYF. The DNA of the CDR3 is TGTGCCAGCAGTGAAGTCCGCGGGGGCGAGCAGTACTTC.

The chain uses TRBV7-9 and TRBJ2-3; D remains unclear. V dropped 0 bases and J dropped 3 bases, with 7 bases sitting between them. The CDR3 runs to 14 residues. Germline loops: CDR1 SEHNR, CDR2 FQNEAQ (reference sequence). CDR3 bases: TGTGCCAGCAGCTTAGCAGGCGGTACAGATACGCAGTATTTT. Amino acids: CASSLAGGTDTQYF.

The chain joins TRBV18 to TRBJ2-5, with D possibly TRBD2 on 6 matching bases. The CDR3 sequence is 16 residues long. Trimming removed 3 bases from V and 2 bases from J, with 16 bases in between. In germline, CDR1 is KGHSH, CDR2 LQKENI. The CDR3 DNA sequence: TGTGCCAGCTCACCCCTGAGTGGAGGGAAACAAGAGACCCAGTACTTC. Its protein is CASSPLSGGKQETQYF.

The chain recombines TRBV30 with TRBJ1-3; perhaps TRBD1 as D (6 bases). V was shortened by 6 bases and J by 14 bases, with 14 bases between the two germline ends. CDR3 size: 10 residues. In germline, CDR1 is GTSNPN, CDR2 SVGIG (reference sequence). CDR3 DNA: TGTGCCTGCCTTGAAGGGGGATTATATTTT. Protein product: CACLEGGLYF.

The rearrangement links TRBV29-1 to TRBJ1-2, with a weak D call TRBD1 (5 bases). The CDR3 consists of 11 residues. Germline V gene data show CDR1 as SQVTM and CDR2 as ANQGSEA. The V end lost 7 bases, the J end lost 4 bases, and 10 bases lay between the germline ends. This CDR3 reads CSAGGAYGYTF. CDR3 DNA: TGCAGCGCCGGGGGAGCCTATGGCTACACCTTC.